This TCR beta chain stems from a study of read filtering for tumor transcriptome and immune sequencing. Study-wide background: TCR-mapped reads were about 3.5 to 11 million with IR-seq versus about 85 to 1273 with RNA-seq. General study findings and limits: Without single-read clonotypes, shared clonotype proportions correlated more between IR-seq and RNA-seq. Even smaller IR-seq throughput identified most shared clonotypes.

This clonotype was detected only a few times. Its cognate antigen is unknown. The length of the CDR3 is 12 residues. Per germline, CDR1 DFQATT and CDR2 SNEGSKA (reference sequence). V shed 1 base and J shed 5 bases, with 9 bases lying between them. From roughly 0.4 ug of RNA, a library with molecular barcoded alpha/delta and beta/gamma adaptors was made. TCRdb independently ran MiXCR on the reads; one entry per CDR3 protein. This table holds 90,000 or so distinct CDR3 sequences, 20% to 25% found once. V usage is TRBV20-1 and J usage is TRBJ2-7; TRBD2 is a possible D gene (6 bases). Specimen: a population of CD138-negative cells sorted from bone marrow. This receptor was identified in a donor older than 35 with multiple myeloma. CDR3 sequence reads: CSARVGGDEQYF. The CDR3 region has the DNA TGCAGTGCTAGAGTAGGAGGGGACGAGCAGTACTTC.